These 8 T cell receptor beta chains share one sample of origin, sequenced in a study of T cells in tuberculosis. Libraries were prepared by immunoSEQ multiplex PCR; TCRdb keeps only in-frame clonotypes and omits some of them. The sample shows about 44,000 clones, 90% to 95% of them seen only once. The sample consisted of PBMCs. The receptors here all came from a donor aged 10 to 29 with latent tuberculosis or without tuberculosis infection.

This clone has a handful of counts. The genes are TRBV6-6 and TRBJ2-7; TRBD1 aligns across 9 bases. Germline CDR1 is MNHNY and CDR2 is SVGAGI (reference sequence). Trimming cost V 7 bases and J 7 bases; bases outside gene matches: 11. The CDR3 loop spans 14 amino acids. CDR3 sequence (DNA): TGTGCCAGCACCCCCAGGACAGGGGCGCTGGAGCAGTACTTC. Its translation is CASTPRTGALEQYF.

This clone has just one count. The V gene is TRBV18, the J gene TRBJ1-5; D unclear. Germline-derived CDR1 and CDR2 are KGHSH and LQKENI. The CDR3 runs to 16 residues. V lost 6 bases and J 0 bases, leaving 15 bases between the germline ends. The CDR3 region has the DNA TGTGCCAGCTCCCCCGGTACGGGAATTAGCAATCAGCCCCAGCATTTT. It is translated as CASSPGTGISNQPQHF. The full variable domain, completed using reference TRBV18 and TRBJ1-5, is NAGVMQNPRHLVRRRGQEARLRCSPMKGHSHVYWYRQLPEEGLKFMVYLQKENIIDESGMPKERFSAEFPKEGPSILRIQQVVRGDSAAYFCASSPGTGISNQPQHFGDGTRLSIL.

The rearrangement uses TRBV25-1 and TRBJ2-1; 7 positions match TRBD1. The CDR3 sequence is 13 residues long. V lost 5 bases and J lost 16; bases outside the gene matches: 14. Germline V gene sequence: CDR1 MGHDK, CDR2 SYGVNS. DNA of the CDR3: TGTGCCAGCAGTACCGGGACAGCCCTATTTCTATTCTTC. It translates to CASSTGTALFLFF.

V gene TRBV6-6 combines with J gene TRBJ2-2, with TRBD1 matching over 8 bases. With V trimmed by 5 bases and J by 7 bases, 9 bases remained unmatched. The CDR3 length is 15 residues. Germline lookup yields CDR1 MNHNY and CDR2 SVGAGI (reference sequence). Here the CDR3 reads CASSGQGALIGELFF. Written as DNA, the CDR3 is TGTGCCAGCAGTGGCCAGGGGGCGCTTATCGGGGAGCTGTTTTTT.

The chain is built from TRBV9 and TRBJ1-3, with 11 bases identical to TRBD1. This CDR3 is 18 amino acids long. Trimming at V came to 0 bases and at J to 0 bases, leaving 5 bases not matched to a gene. Germline V CDR1 and CDR2: SGDLS, YYNGEE. CDR3 coding DNA: TGTGCCAGCAGCGTAGAGGGACAGGGGGTGAGCTCTGGAAACACCATATATTTT. Encoded protein: CASSVEGQGVSSGNTIYF.

The chain combines TRBV2 with TRBJ1-1, with unresolved D. The CDR3 spans 12 residues. Trimming took off 7 bases at V and 4 bases at J, with 10 bases between the two ends. Per germline, CDR1 SNHLY and CDR2 FYNNEI. CDR3 nucleotides: TGTGCCAGCAAAGCGGATGGCACTGAAGCTTTCTTT. It encodes CASKADGTEAFF. The whole variable domain, remainder taken from reference TRBV2 and TRBJ1-1, is EPEVTQTPSHQVTQMGQEVILRCVPISNHLYFYWYRQILGQKVEFLVSFYNNEISEKSEIFDDQFSVERPDGSNFTLKIRSTKLEDSAMYFCASKADGTEAFFGQGTRLTVV.

V is TRBV7-9 and J is TRBJ1-2; D is uncertain. The CDR3 is 13 amino acids. Germline-derived CDR1 and CDR2 are SEHNR and FQNEAQ (reference sequence). V was shortened by 1 base and J by 6 bases, with 9 bases between the two germline ends. CDR3 nucleotides: TGTGCCAGCAGCTTAGGGCTTGTGGATGGCTACACCTTC. Its protein is CASSLGLVDGYTF.

The rearrangement links TRBV6-5 to TRBJ2-7; 7 bases align to TRBD1. The CDR3 consists of 14 residues. Trimming at V came to 2 bases and at J to 3 bases, leaving 4 bases not matched to a gene. Germline CDR1 reads MNHEY; CDR2 reads SVGAGI. CDR3 nucleotide sequence: TGTGCCAGCAGTTACGGGGACAGAAACTACGAGCAGTACTTC. It encodes CASSYGDRNYEQYF.